What follows are 27 T cell receptor beta chains derived from one specimen sequenced in a study of control samples from healthy donors and cancer patients. TCRdb keeps only in-frame clones here, not all; method: immunoSEQ multiplex PCR. The sample lists under 150,000 clones; roughly 90% were seen once. Sequenced input: blood. The receptors originated from a young man in good health.

The chain combines TRBV7-3 with TRBJ2-2; TRBD2 matches 10 bases. The CDR3 has 17 residues. The J segment lost 4 bases and the V segment lost 5 bases, leaving 10 bases of the junction unmatched. Germline V gene sequence: CDR1 SGHTA, CDR2 FQGTGA. Here the CDR3 DNA reads TGTGCCAGCAGCGCCAGGACTAGCGGAGGGACCACCGGGGAGCTGTTTTTT. Its protein is CASSARTSGGTTGELFF.

The chain uses TRBV27 and TRBJ2-2, with 7 positions matching TRBD1. The CDR3 totals 15 residues. Germline assignment: CDR1 MNHEY and CDR2 SMNVEV (reference sequence). J was trimmed by 3 bases and V by 5 bases; bases with no gene match: 6. CDR3 sequence reads: CASSPRQGDTGELFF. CDR3 DNA: TGTGCCAGCAGTCCCCGACAGGGAGACACCGGGGAGCTGTTTTTT.

The chain has TRBV6-5 and TRBJ2-7; weak D call: TRBD2 (6 bases). V was cut by 6 bases and J by 4 bases, with 19 bases left in between. Germline values: CDR1 MNHEY, CDR2 SVGAGI. This CDR3 spans 15 amino acids. The CDR3 sequence is CASRSASSGSYEQYF. CDR3 in DNA: TGTGCCAGCAGGTCGGCTAGCAGCGGGTCTTACGAGCAGTACTTC.

This clone occurred a few times. The sample holds other DNA sequences that translate to the same CDR3. The V gene is TRBV20-1, the J gene TRBJ2-7, with D uncertain. CDR1 is DFQATT and CDR2 is SNEGSKA in the germline V gene (reference sequence). The CDR3 is 11 amino acids. Trimming removed 5 bases at V and 0 bases at J, with 5 bases between. CDR3 sequence (DNA): TGCAGTGCTCTTAGCTCCTACGAGCAGTACTTC. This encodes CSALSSYEQYF.

The rearrangement joins TRBV5-1 to TRBJ2-7; TRBD1 agrees at 9 bases. Per the germline V gene, CDR1 is SGHRS and CDR2 is YFSETQ. V gave up 4 bases and J gave up 6 bases; unmatched junction bases: 8. This CDR3 is built from 14 residues. In nucleotides, the CDR3 is TGCGCCAGCAGCAAGACTACAGGGGGCGGCGAGCAGTACTTC. Residues: CASSKTTGGGEQYF.

The CDR3 DNA sequence: TGTGCCATCAGTGGGTCCGGGGTAGAGGGCTACACCTTC. This encodes CAISGSGVEGYTF. V is TRBV10-3 and J is TRBJ1-2; D uncertain. The length of the CDR3 is 13 residues. Deletions cut 4 bases from V and 8 bases from J, with 14 bases between. CDR1 is ENHRY, CDR2 SYGVKD, per germline.

The chain combines TRBV18 with TRBJ2-1; D unresolved. This CDR3 has 16 amino acids. Germline CDR1 is KGHSH and CDR2 is LQKENI. V was cut by 6 bases and J by 0 bases, with 15 bases left in between. The CDR3 reads CASSAAPGNSYNEQFF. The CDR3 DNA follows: TGTGCCAGCTCCGCAGCACCCGGAAACTCCTACAATGAGCAGTTCTTC.

J is TRBJ1-2 and V is TRBV6-4, with a possible D match to TRBD1 (5 bases). Deletions cut 7 bases from V and 8 bases from J, with 23 bases between. Germline CDR1 and CDR2: MRHNA and SNTAGT. CDR3 length: 15 amino acids. The CDR3 DNA reads TGTGCCAGCAAACCGAACCCCCTGGGGCGTAGAGGCTACACCTTC. Translating it yields CASKPNPLGRRGYTF.

The gene calls are TRBV18 and TRBJ2-7, with unresolved D. The CDR3 length is 13 residues. From germline, CDR1 is KGHSH and CDR2 LQKENI. Trimming left V 5 bases short and J 1 base short, with 9 bases between. The CDR3 DNA is TGTGCCAGCTCAAGGGAAACTTCCTACGAGCAGTACTTC. Translation: CASSRETSYEQYF.

The V call is TRBV3-1 (or the pseudogene TRBV3-2), the J call TRBJ1-2; D perhaps matches TRBD1 (5 bases). Germline V gene sequence: CDR1 LGHDT, CDR2 YNNKEL (reference sequence). CDR3 size: 15 residues. Trimming pared 0 bases from V and 4 bases from J, leaving 12 bases between. The CDR3 sequence: CASSQDKTGVYGYTF. The CDR3 DNA is TGTGCCAGCAGCCAAGATAAAACAGGTGTCTATGGCTACACCTTC.

The table lists this clone with a count of one. The genes are TRBV13 and TRBJ2-7, with 11 bases identical to TRBD2. Looked up from germline, CDR1 is PRHDT and CDR2 is FYEKMQ (reference sequence). V lost 1 base to trimming and J lost 1 base; unmatched junction nucleotides: 6. The CDR3 totals 17 residues. The DNA of the CDR3 is TGTGCCAGCAGCTTAGAACAGACTAGCGGGACGTCCTACGAGCAGTACTTC. It yields the protein CASSLEQTSGTSYEQYF.

This chain uses TRBV4-3 with TRBJ2-5; 7 bases align to TRBD1. V lost 3 bases to trimming and J lost 5 bases; unmatched junction nucleotides: 6. This CDR3 is 14 amino acids long. Per the germline V gene, CDR1 is LGHNA and CDR2 is YSLEER. This CDR3 reads CASSQSGGRETQYF. In DNA form, the CDR3 reads TGCGCCAGCAGCCAGTCAGGGGGTAGGGAGACCCAGTACTTC.

The rearrangement joins TRBV11-2 to TRBJ1-1; no clear D gene. CDR1 and CDR2 (germline): SGHAT, FQNNGV. V was trimmed by 10 bases and J by 1 base, leaving 16 bases between them. The CDR3 extends over 14 amino acids. Here the CDR3 DNA reads TGTGCCACCCACTTGGATGGGCCGAACACTGAAGCTTTCTTT. Residues: CATHLDGPNTEAFF. The full variable domain, its missing parts supplied by reference TRBV11-2 and TRBJ1-1, is EAGVAQSPRYKIIEKRQSVAFWCNPISGHATLYWYQQILGQGPKLLIQFQNNGVVDDSQLPKDRFSAERLKGVDSTLKIQPAKLEDSAVYLCATHLDGPNTEAFFGQGTRLTVV.

V usage is TRBV4-1 and J usage is TRBJ2-3, with TRBD1 matching 7 bases. Germline CDR1 and CDR2: MGHRA and YSYEKL. V was pared by 2 bases and J by 2 bases, with 4 bases of the junction left unmatched. The length of the CDR3 is 15 residues. CDR3 DNA sequence: TGCGCCAGCAGCCAACCCGGGACAGCCACAGATACGCAGTATTTT. Amino acid sequence: CASSQPGTATDTQYF.

In regard to this clone: Other DNA sequences in the same sample also yield this CDR3. This chain links TRBV4-3 with TRBJ1-4; D call uncertain. This CDR3 region has 14 residues. The germline V gene encodes CDR1 LGHNA and CDR2 YSLEER. Trimming cost V 3 bases and J 5 bases, with 10 bases left between them. DNA of the CDR3: TGCGCCAGCAGCCAGGACGCTAGAAATGAAAAACTGTTTTTT. Protein product: CASSQDARNEKLFF.

The chain recombines TRBV5-1 with TRBJ2-2; weak D call: TRBD1 (6 bases). Germline V gives CDR1 SGHRS, CDR2 YFSETQ. The CDR3 loop spans 16 amino acids. The V end lost 1 base, the J end lost 0 bases, and 10 bases lay between the germline ends. In DNA, the CDR3 is TGCGCCAGCAGCTTGATGGGGGCGACGAACACCGGGGAGCTGTTTTTT. Amino acid sequence: CASSLMGATNTGELFF.

V gene TRBV19 combines with J gene TRBJ1-6; D ambiguous. CDR3 length equals 16 residues. The V end was cut by 2 bases, the J end by 7 bases, with 15 bases between. CDR1 is LNHDA, CDR2 SQIVND, per germline (reference sequence). CDR3 residues: CASSIITPRRNSPLHF. The DNA of the CDR3 is TGTGCCAGTAGTATAATAACACCCCGGCGAAATTCACCCCTCCACTTT.

The chain couples TRBV5-8 to TRBJ2-1; D remains ambiguous. CDR1 and CDR2 (germline): SGHTS, YDEGEE. There are 13 residues in the CDR3. V was shortened by 3 bases and J by 12 bases, with 16 bases between the two germline ends. This chain's CDR3 is CASSSALILVQFF. Here the CDR3 DNA reads TGTGCCAGCAGCTCGGCCCTCATTCTCGTGCAGTTCTTC.

The chain employs TRBV5-1 and TRBJ2-2, with TRBD2 as a possible D gene (7 bases). This CDR3 is built from 16 residues. CDR1 and CDR2 from the germline V gene are SGHRS and YFSETQ. Deletions cut 4 bases from V and 7 bases from J, with 20 bases between. In DNA, the CDR3 is TGCGCCAGCAGCCGCTCTGGGGCGGGGGCGGACGGGGAGCTGTTTTTT. Translation gives CASSRSGAGADGELFF.

This clone was seen a few times. The V and J genes are TRBV15 and TRBJ2-1; D is possibly TRBD1 (6 bases). The CDR3 sequence is 16 residues long. Trimming cost V 3 bases and J 0 bases, with 12 bases left between them. The germline gives CDR1 LNHNV, CDR2 YYDKDF (reference sequence). The CDR3 reads CATSRGATSSYNEQFF. CDR3 DNA: TGTGCCACCAGCAGGGGGGCCACGAGCTCCTACAATGAGCAGTTCTTC.

The chain recombines TRBV2 with TRBJ2-5; a weak D match, TRBD1 (6 bases). The ends were cut back, 6 bases at V and 3 bases at J, with 14 bases in the middle. The CDR3 has 14 residues. Per germline, CDR1 SNHLY and CDR2 FYNNEI. The CDR3 sequence: CASRRGLREETQYF. In DNA form, the CDR3 reads TGTGCCAGCAGGAGGGGGTTAAGGGAAGAGACCCAGTACTTC.

The V gene is TRBV11-3, the J gene TRBJ2-3; weak D call: TRBD2 (6 bases). Germline V gene data show CDR1 as SGHNT and CDR2 as YENEEA. V was pared by 0 bases and J by 4 bases, with 14 bases between. The length of the CDR3 is 16 residues. The CDR3 region is CASSLDPPGVADTQYF. Written as DNA, the CDR3 is TGTGCCAGCAGCTTAGACCCGCCGGGGGTGGCAGATACGCAGTATTTT.

This chain connects TRBV2 to TRBJ2-3; D gene uncertain. Germline CDR1 is SNHLY and CDR2 is FYNNEI. V shed 2 bases and J shed 5 bases, with 11 bases lying between them. The CDR3 runs to 14 residues. The CDR3 nucleotides are TGTGCCAGCAGTGAATTTGGCCTGTTAGATACGCAGTATTTT. It codes for CASSEFGLLDTQYF.

The chain is built from TRBV9 and TRBJ2-5; tentative D call: TRBD1 (5 bases). V gave up 1 base and J gave up 2 bases, with 9 bases separating them. Germline-derived CDR1 and CDR2 are SGDLS and YYNGEE. The CDR3 consists of 14 residues. CDR3 sequence reads: CASSVWGGQETQYF. In DNA form, the CDR3 reads TGTGCCAGCAGCGTATGGGGCGGACAAGAGACCCAGTACTTC. The whole variable domain, filled in from reference TRBV9 and TRBJ2-5, reads DSGVTQTPKHLITATGQRVTLRCSPRSGDLSVYWYQQSLDQGLQFLIQYYNGEERAKGNILERFSAQQFPDLHSELNLSSLELGDSALYFCASSVWGGQETQYFGPGTRLLVL.

The rearrangement links TRBV6-5 to TRBJ2-7; TRBD1 aligns across 7 bases. The CDR3 spans 14 residues. Germline V lookup: CDR1 MNHEY, CDR2 SVGAGI. After removal of 6 bases from V and 5 bases from J, the junction contained 10 bases not matched to a gene. CDR3 sequence reads: CASSRHRGWDEQYF. The CDR3 region has the DNA TGTGCCAGCAGCCGGCACAGGGGTTGGGACGAGCAGTACTTC.

Turning to this clone: The same CDR3 also results from other DNA sequences found in this sample. The chain employs TRBV6-5 and TRBJ1-2; a weak D match, TRBD1 (6 bases). CDR1 and CDR2 from the germline V gene are MNHEY and SVGAGI. V shed 6 bases and J shed 2 bases, with 10 bases lying between them. This CDR3 is built from 13 residues. Written as DNA, the CDR3 is TGTGCCAGCAGCCCCACAGGGAACTATGGCTACACCTTC. Protein sequence: CASSPTGNYGYTF.

This chain uses TRBV7-9 with TRBJ2-7; TRBD1 or TRBD2 may be the D gene (5 bases each). The germline V gene encodes CDR1 SEHNR and CDR2 FQNEAQ (reference sequence). This CDR3 contains 14 residues. The V end lost 5 bases, the J end lost 7 bases, and 18 bases lay between the germline ends. CDR3 region: CASSTRDPSREQYF. CDR3 DNA: TGTGCCAGCAGCACACGGGACCCCTCGCGGGAGCAGTACTTC.